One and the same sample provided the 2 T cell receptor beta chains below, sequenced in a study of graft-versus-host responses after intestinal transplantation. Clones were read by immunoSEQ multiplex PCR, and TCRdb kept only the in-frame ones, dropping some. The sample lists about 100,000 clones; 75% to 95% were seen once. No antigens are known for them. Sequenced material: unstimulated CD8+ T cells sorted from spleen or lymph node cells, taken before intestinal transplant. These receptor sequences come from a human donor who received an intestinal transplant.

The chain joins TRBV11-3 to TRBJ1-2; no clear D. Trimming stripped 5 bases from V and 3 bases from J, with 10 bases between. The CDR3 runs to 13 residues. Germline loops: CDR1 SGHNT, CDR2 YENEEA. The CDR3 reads CASSGNTYYGYTF. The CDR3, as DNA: TGTGCCAGCAGCGGTAACACCTACTATGGCTACACCTTC.

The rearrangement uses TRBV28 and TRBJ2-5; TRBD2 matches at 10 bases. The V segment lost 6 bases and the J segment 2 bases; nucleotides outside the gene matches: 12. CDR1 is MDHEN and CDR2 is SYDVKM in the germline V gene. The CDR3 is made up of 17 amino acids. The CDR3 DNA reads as TGTGCCAGCAGAACAAGAAGCGGGAGGGGATCTCAAGAGACCCAGTACTTC. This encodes CASRTRSGRGSQETQYF.